A selection of T cell receptor beta chains follows, all from one sample in a study of CD8+CD57+ T cells in acquired aplastic anemia. Each CDR3 protein gets one entry after TCRdb re-called the reads with MiXCR. The sample includes 42,000 or so distinct CDR3 sequences, 68% of them seen just once. The sample consisted of sorted CD4+, CD8+, or CD8+CD57+ T cells (not recorded which) from PBMCs. These receptors were obtained from a human donor in good health, serving as a control. Each CDR3 is given with its conserved first and last residue. D genes are given only for firm matches. The size of a clone is reported for some rows only, either as once, few or many, or as a class for expanded clones.

TRBV20-1	.	.	TRBJ1-6	TGCAGTGCTAGAGATCGCCGGCAGACCATTAATTCACCCCTCCACTTT	CSARDRRQTINSPLHF
TRBV10-3	.	.	TRBJ1-2	TGTGCCATCAGTGAAGACAGGAGTTCCTATGGCTACACCTTC	CAISEDRSSYGYTF
TRBV15	.	.	TRBJ2-5	TGTGCCAGTGCTATGGGGGAGACCCAGTACTTC	CASAMGETQYF
TRBV7-6	TRBD2	.	TRBJ2-3	TGTGCCAGCAGTCCAAACGGATTAGCGGGGGGCACAGATACGCAGTATTTT	CASSPNGLAGGTDTQYF
TRBV2	TRBD2	.	TRBJ2-5	TGTGCCAGCAGTGACCTGGGGGGGCAAGAGACCCAGTACTTC	CASSDLGGQETQYF
TRBV28	TRBD1	many	TRBJ1-5	TGTGCCAGCAGTCCAGGCAGGGACAGGGGAAGCAATCAGCCCCAGCATTTT	CASSPGRDRGSNQPQHF
TRBV9	.	.	TRBJ2-7	TGTGCCAGCAGCGTCTCCGCGGTCGGAGGGGACCTATCGGCCGAGCAGTACTTC	CASSVSAVGGDLSAEQYF
TRBV10-3	TRBD2	.	TRBJ2-3	TGTGCCATCAGAAGGTTAGCGGGTTTAGAAGATACGCAGTATTTT	CAIRRLAGLEDTQYF
TRBV29-1	.	.	TRBJ2-7	TGCAGCGTTGAAGACGGCACCTACGAGCAGTACTTC	CSVEDGTYEQYF
TRBV9	.	.	TRBJ2-1	TGTGCCAGCAGCTCGGGACGAAATGAGCAGTTCTTC	CASSSGRNEQFF
TRBV25-1	.	.	TRBJ1-2	TGTGCCAGCAGTGAAGGGTGGCAGTGGGGTGGCTACACCTTC	CASSEGWQWGGYTF
TRBV20-1	.	.	TRBJ2-5	TGCAGTGCTAGTCTGGGGGAGGAGACCCAGTACTTC	CSASLGEETQYF
TRBV2	.	.	TRBJ2-5	TGTGCCAGCTCGTCGACCGTGGAGACCCAGTACTTC	CASSSTVETQYF
TRBV9	.	.	TRBJ1-1	TGTGCCAGCAGCAACAGGAACACTGAAGCTTTCTTT	CASSNRNTEAFF
TRBV11-1	TRBD2	.	TRBJ2-1	TGTGCCAGCAGCCCCGGGACTAGCGGGGGGGTCACGTACAATGAGCAGTTCTTC	CASSPGTSGGVTYNEQFF
TRBV7-9	.	.	TRBJ1-2	TGTGCCAGCAGCTCATCCTTCTATGGCTACACCTTC	CASSSSFYGYTF
TRBV9	TRBD1	medium-sized	TRBJ2-5	TGTGCCAGCAGCGTCGGGACAGGGGACCCCCAGTACTTC	CASSVGTGDPQYF
TRBV19	TRBD2	.	TRBJ2-1	TGTGCCAGTGGTATAGAGGTGGTCGCTAGCGGGGGGTACAATGAGCAGTTCTTT	CASGIEVVASGGYNEQFF
TRBV7-9	.	.	TRBJ2-5	TGTGCCAGCAGCTTAGTTTTGGAGACCCAGTACTTC	CASSLVLETQYF
TRBV12-3/TRBV12-4	.	.	TRBJ1-6	TGTGCCAGCAGTACAGTTGGTTCACCCCTCCACTTT	CASSTVGSPLHF
TRBV20-1	.	.	TRBJ2-5	TGCAGTGCTGAGGAGGGGGCGGTCCAAGAGACCCAGTACTTC	CSAEEGAVQETQYF
TRBV10-3	.	few	TRBJ1-1	TGTGCCACCCGAGAGACAGGAACTAAACCCACTGAAGCTTTCTTT	CATRETGTKPTEAFF
TRBV19	.	.	TRBJ1-1	TGTGCCAGTAGTAAAAACTGGGGCACTGAAGCTTTCTTT	CASSKNWGTEAFF
TRBV24-1	.	.	TRBJ1-3	TGTGCCACCAGTGGTTTCATTGGAAACACCATATATTTT	CATSGFIGNTIYF
TRBV3-1	.	.	TRBJ2-3	TGTGCCAGCAGCCAAGATGAGGAGGGGGCCGCAGATACGCAGTATTTT	CASSQDEEGAADTQYF
TRBV7-2	.	.	TRBJ1-6	TGTGCCAGCAGCTTGCAGGGTACCCCCCTCCACTTT	CASSLQGTPLHF
TRBV2	.	few	TRBJ2-7	TGTGCCAGCAGTCCCAGGGGCCACGAGCAGTACTTC	CASSPRGHEQYF
TRBV15	.	.	TRBJ1-1	TGTGCCACCAGCAGACTAAAGAACACTGAAGCTTTCTTT	CATSRLKNTEAFF
TRBV9	.	.	TRBJ2-7	TGTGCCAGCAGCGTAGATGAAGGCGCCTACGAGCAGTACTTC	CASSVDEGAYEQYF
TRBV10-3	.	.	TRBJ2-3	TGTGCCATCAAGTCCTCCAAGGGCACGCAGTGTTTT	CAIKSSKGTQCF
TRBV2	.	.	TRBJ2-3	TGTGCCAGCAGCCAAGGGCCCACAGATACGCAGTATTTT	CASSQGPTDTQYF
TRBV12-1	.	many	TRBJ2-4	TGTGCCAGCAGTTTGCGCAGGGACCCGACAGGCCCAATTGGCAAAAACATTCAGTACTTC	CASSLRRDPTGPIGKNIQYF
TRBV29-1	.	once	TRBJ2-6	TGCAGCGTTGAGACAGGGGCCAACGTCCTGACTTTC	CSVETGANVLTF
TRBV6-2/TRBV6-3	.	.	TRBJ1-1	TGTGCCAGCAGAAGGTTGGTGAACACTGAAGCTTTCTTT	CASRRLVNTEAFF
TRBV10-3	TRBD2	.	TRBJ2-3	TGTGCCATCAGCGGGACTAATCATACGCAGTATTTT	CAISGTNHTQYF
TRBV29-1	TRBD2	once	TRBJ2-3	TGCAGCGTTATGGAGCGGGGCGGCACAGATACGCAGTATTTT	CSVMERGGTDTQYF
TRBV20-1	TRBD2	.	TRBJ2-5	TGCAGTGCTAGTGGTTCGCTAGCGGGGGGTAAGGCGACCCAGTACTTC	CSASGSLAGGKATQYF
TRBV15	.	few	TRBJ2-3	TGTGCCACCAGCAACCTGAGCCCGGGCACAGATACGCAGTATTTT	CATSNLSPGTDTQYF
TRBV24-1	.	.	TRBJ2-3	TGTGCCACCAGTCACGGGGATACGCAGTATTTT	CATSHGDTQYF
TRBV7-9	.	.	TRBJ1-1	TGTGCCAGCAGCTTTGAGGGGTTCACTGAAGCTTTCTTT	CASSFEGFTEAFF
TRBV25-1	TRBD1	.	TRBJ1-4	TGTGCCAGCAGTGAATCGGGACAGCCTAATGAAAAACTGTTTTTT	CASSESGQPNEKLFF
TRBV19	TRBD1	.	TRBJ1-1	TGTGCCAGTAGTATGGGACAGGGTTTCGCTGAAGCTTTCTTT	CASSMGQGFAEAFF
TRBV11-2	TRBD2	once	TRBJ2-1	TGTGCCAGCAGCTTAGGACTAGCGGGGGTCTACAATGAGCAGTTCTTC	CASSLGLAGVYNEQFF
TRBV7-2	.	.	TRBJ1-2	TGTGCCAGCAGCTTTCCGGGGAACTATGGCTACACCTTC	CASSFPGNYGYTF
TRBV6-1	.	.	TRBJ2-7	TGTGCCAGCAGTGAAGGTTGGAGGGGCGAGCAGTACTTC	CASSEGWRGEQYF
TRBV28	.	many	TRBJ2-5	TGTGCCAGCAGCCGCCCCAAGGGGGGAACAGAGACCCAGTACTTC	CASSRPKGGTETQYF
TRBV10-3	.	.	TRBJ2-7	TGTGCCATCAGTGAGCCTAATTCAGGGGTTGGCCGCTACGAGCAGTACTTC	CAISEPNSGVGRYEQYF
TRBV7-8	.	.	TRBJ2-7	TGTGCCAGCAGCTTAGCACAGGGCCCCCTAAACCCCCGCTACGAGCAGTACTTC	CASSLAQGPLNPRYEQYF
TRBV9	.	.	TRBJ1-4	TGTGCCAGCAGCGTAGGGGAAAGGGGAAAACTGTTTTTT	CASSVGERGKLFF
TRBV19	.	.	TRBJ2-7	TGTGCCAGTAGTATACAAGCAGGGGACCCCTACGAGCAGTACTTC	CASSIQAGDPYEQYF